This T cell receptor beta chain is from a study of cytomegalovirus exposure and HLA in healthy donors. Details on this clone: No antigen is known for it.

PCR primers comprised 60 Vbeta and 13 Jbeta primers. Assay used: immunoSEQ multiplex PCR; TCRdb lists only in-frame clones, some missing. This table holds 120,000 to 150,000 clones, roughly 80% found once. CDR1 is SNHLY and CDR2 is FYNNEI in the germline V gene. V trimming: 7 bases; J trimming: 7 bases; junction bases outside the gene matches: 12. The CDR3 sequence is 15 residues long. Study observations and caveats: Immune exposure information comprised only CMV serostatus. The classifier was said to identify cytomegalovirus status with high specificity and sensitivity.

The sequence came from a man aged 35-49 years in good health and CMV-seropositive. J is TRBJ2-5 and V is TRBV2; 10 nucleotides agree with TRBD2. The source material was PBMCs. The CDR3 region has the DNA TGTGCCAGCACCGAGAGGACTAGCGGAGTGCGGACCCAGTACTTC. Translated: CASTERTSGVRTQYF.